These 21 T cell receptor beta chains originate from one sample sequenced in a study of molecular identifiers for immune sequencing clone quantification. TCRdb redid the calling of the PCR reads with MiXCR, one entry per CDR3 protein. The table lists hundreds of thousands of distinct CDR3 sequences, roughly a fifth of them singletons. Sequencing was performed on naive CD8+ T cells from blood, with Jurkat cell RNA spiked in. The subset is: FACS-sorted CD8+CD4-CCR7+CD45RA+ naive T cells. The receptors here all came from a human donor in good health. Some libraries in this study had Jurkat cell RNA spiked in.

Turning to this clonotype: Possible read error: a much larger clone is one base away. The chain uses TRBV9 and TRBJ2-2; TRBD2 is a possible D gene (5 bases). The CDR3 consists of 13 residues. Looked up from germline, CDR1 is SGDLS and CDR2 is YYNGEE. This CDR3 reads CASSVADTGERFF. The CDR3, as DNA: TGTGCCAGCAGCGTAGCTGACACCGGGGAGCGGTTTTTT. Based on the CDR3 plus reference TRBV9 and TRBJ2-2, the full variable domain is DSGVTQTPKHLITATGQRVTLRCSPRSGDLSVYWYQQSLDQGLQFLIQYYNGEERAKGNILERFSAQQFPDLHSELNLSSLELGDSALYFCASSVADTGERFFGEGSRLTVL.

In its sample, this clonotype was seen many times. The V gene is TRBV6-1, the J gene TRBJ1-1, with unresolved D. V was trimmed by 0 bases and J by 7 bases, leaving 9 bases between them. The length of the CDR3 is 13 residues. CDR1 MNHNS and CDR2 SASEGT come from the germline V gene. CDR3 loop: CASSEARAYEAFF. CDR3 DNA sequence: TGTGCCAGCAGTGAAGCGAGGGCCTATGAAGCTTTCTTT.

This clonotype has a count of ten or more. DNA for the CDR3: TGTGCCAGCAGCCCCGGATACAGCTCTGAAAAACTGTTTTTT. This sequence encodes CASSPGYSSEKLFF. The chain employs TRBV13 and TRBJ1-4; D unclear. The V gene's germline CDR1 is PRHDT and CDR2 FYEKMQ (reference sequence). This CDR3 has 14 amino acids. V was pared by 5 bases and J by 7 bases, with 14 bases between. Filled out from reference TRBV13 and TRBJ1-4, the complete variable domain reads AAGVIQSPRHLIKEKRETATLKCYPIPRHDTVYWYQQGPGQDPQFLISFYEKMQSDKGSIPDRFSAQQFSDYHSELNMSSLELGDSALYFCASSPGYSSEKLFFGSGTQLSVL.

The sample holds a few counts of this clonotype. V and J are TRBV27 and TRBJ1-1, with 8 positions matching TRBD1. This CDR3 has 14 amino acids. Germline V CDR1 and CDR2: MNHEY, SMNVEV (reference sequence). With 5 bases clipped from V and 3 bases from J, the junction kept 5 bases outside the gene matches. The CDR3 here is CASSANRGYTEAFF. Written as DNA, the CDR3 is TGTGCCAGCAGTGCGAACAGGGGGTACACTGAAGCTTTCTTT.

The chain recombines TRBV7-9 with TRBJ2-7; D is perhaps TRBD1 (6 bases). Germline V gene lookup returns CDR1 SEHNR and CDR2 FQNEAQ (reference sequence). This CDR3 contains 14 residues. V lost 5 bases and J lost 2, with 13 bases in between. For the CDR3, the DNA is TGTGCCAGCAGCCCCCGGGACAACACCTACGAGCAGTACTTC. It is translated as CASSPRDNTYEQYF.

Ten or more counts support this clonotype. The chain employs TRBV27 and TRBJ1-1, with D unclear. Trimming cost V 5 bases and J 0 bases, with 16 bases left between them. The CDR3 runs 16 residues. From germline, CDR1 is MNHEY and CDR2 SMNVEV (reference sequence). The CDR3 DNA sequence: TGTGCCAGCAGTGAGGGTCCCATCAGTATGAACACTGAAGCTTTCTTT. This encodes CASSEGPISMNTEAFF.

This clonotype has just a few counts. The chain joins TRBV6-2 or TRBV6-3 to TRBJ2-7, with D possibly matching TRBD2 (7 bases). This CDR3 contains 16 residues. The V end was cut by 6 bases, the J end by 4 bases, with 22 bases between. Germline V gene lookup returns CDR1 MNHEY and CDR2 SVGEGT. The CDR3, as DNA: TGTGCCAGCAGCAGCGGGACATTCATAGGGTGGTACGAGCAGTACTTC. Its translation is CASSSGTFIGWYEQYF.

In its sample, this clonotype was seen many times. The chain's CDR3 is CASSPPITGTLSSYEQYF. The CDR3 DNA reads TGTGCCAGCAGCCCCCCAATTACCGGGACTTTAAGCTCCTACGAGCAGTACTTC. J is TRBJ2-7 and V is TRBV4-2; D is possibly TRBD2 (6 bases). V lost 4 bases and J 0 bases, leaving 22 bases between the germline ends. The CDR3 is 18 residues long. CDR1 and CDR2 from the germline V gene are LGHNA and YNFKEQ.

This clonotype was found a few times. The chain recombines TRBV18 with TRBJ2-7, with D unclear. CDR1 is KGHSH, CDR2 LQKENI, per germline. The CDR3 is 15 residues long. Trimming cost V 5 bases and J 6 bases, with 20 bases left between them. CDR3: CASSSAAAIDTEQYF. The CDR3 DNA reads TGTGCCAGCTCATCGGCCGCGGCCATCGATACCGAGCAGTACTTC.

This clonotype was detected ten times or more. This rearrangement joins TRBV9 to TRBJ2-7; TRBD2 matches 7 bases. With V trimmed by 0 bases and J by 3 bases, 6 bases remained unmatched. CDR3 size: 15 residues. Per the germline V gene, CDR1 is SGDLS and CDR2 is YYNGEE. CDR3 protein: CASSVEASGNYEQYF. In nucleotides, the CDR3 is TGTGCCAGCAGCGTAGAGGCTAGCGGTAACTACGAGCAGTACTTC.

V is TRBV9 and J is TRBJ2-3, with 12 bases identical to TRBD2. This CDR3 region has 16 residues. J lost 1 base, V lost 4 bases, and 4 bases had no gene match. Germline CDR1 reads SGDLS; CDR2 reads YYNGEE. The DNA of the CDR3 is TGTGCCAGCAGCCCCAGGACTAGCGGGGGCACAGATACGCAGTATTTT. Its protein is CASSPRTSGGTDTQYF.

This clonotype was observed at least ten times. The CDR3 DNA sequence: TGTGCCAGCAGCGCTACAGGGTCTCGCAATCAGCCCCAGCATTTT. Amino acids: CASSATGSRNQPQHF. The chain couples TRBV7-6 to TRBJ1-5, with D perhaps TRBD1 (6 bases). The CDR3 is made up of 15 amino acids. The germline V and J ends were trimmed by 5 bases and 2 bases, with 13 bases remaining between them. Germline loops: CDR1 SGHVS, CDR2 FNYEAQ.

This clonotype was seen at least ten times. V and J are TRBV19 and TRBJ2-3; TRBD2 aligns across 10 bases. This CDR3 comprises 14 residues. V shed 3 bases, J shed 14 bases, and the junction held 11 bases outside the gene matches. Germline values: CDR1 LNHDA, CDR2 SQIVND (reference sequence). CDR3 loop: CASSMGAGLANLYF. In DNA form, the CDR3 reads TGTGCCAGTAGTATGGGCGCGGGACTAGCGAATTTGTATTTT.

Turning to this clonotype: A single base separates this from a much larger clone, so it may be a read error. The rearrangement links TRBV14 to TRBJ2-3; 10 positions agree with TRBD2. The CDR3 has 17 residues. Germline V gene lookup returns CDR1 SGHDN and CDR2 FVKESK. This chain's CDR3 is CASRQELAGPSTDTQYF. The CDR3 region has the DNA TGTGCCAGCAGACAAGAACTAGCGGGGCCCAGCACAGATACGCAGTATTTT.

The V call is TRBV24-1, the J call TRBJ2-2, with TRBD1 matching over 10 bases. The ends lost 3 bases at V and 7 bases at J; junction bases unmatched: 7. Germline V gene sequence: CDR1 KGHDR, CDR2 SFDVKD. The CDR3 extends over 16 amino acids. CDR3 residues: CATSDADRGLNGELFF. CDR3 bases: TGTGCCACCAGTGATGCAGACAGGGGGCTTAACGGGGAGCTGTTTTTT.

On this clonotype: A read error may explain this, as a much larger clone is one base away. The V and J genes are TRBV7-9 and TRBJ2-3; the match to TRBD2 covers 8 bases. The CDR3 length is 17 residues. Germline-derived CDR1 and CDR2 are SEHNR and FQNEAQ (reference sequence). The CDR3 region has the DNA TGTGCCAGCAGCCCCCGGGGAGCGGGGGTTAGCACAGATGCGCAGTATTTT. Translated: CASSPRGAGVSTDAQYF.

The chain carries TRBV19 and TRBJ2-3, with D unclear. Deletions cut 7 bases from V and 4 bases from J, with 18 bases between. The CDR3 runs to 15 residues. Germline V gene data show CDR1 as LNHDA and CDR2 as SQIVND (reference sequence). CDR3 DNA: TGTGCCAGTACCTATAGAGTGGGGAACGCAGATACGCAGTATTTT. This encodes CASTYRVGNADTQYF.

The table lists this clonotype with many counts. This chain joins TRBV29-1 and TRBJ2-2; D is uncertain. Trimming took off 0 bases at V and 2 bases at J, with 13 bases between the two ends. Germline lookup yields CDR1 SQVTM and CDR2 ANQGSEA. The CDR3 length is 16 residues. CDR3 amino acids: CSVEDPDQTNTGELFF. In DNA, the CDR3 is TGCAGCGTTGAAGACCCGGACCAGACAAACACCGGGGAGCTGTTTTTT.

Points on this clonotype: This could be a read error, since a much larger clone is one nucleotide away. The chain links TRBV7-2 to TRBJ1-1; weak D call: TRBD1 (5 bases). There are 18 residues in the CDR3. The V and J ends lost 5 bases and 4 bases respectively, with 26 bases between them. CDR1 and CDR2 (germline): SGHTA, FQGNSA. This chain's CDR3 is CASSIPPYGMLGGTEAFF. In DNA form, the CDR3 reads TGTGCCAGCAGCATTCCCCCTTATGGCATGCTCGGGGGCACTGAAGCTTTCTTT. The full variable domain, its missing parts supplied by reference TRBV7-2 and TRBJ1-1, is GAGVSQSPSNKVTEKGKDVELRCDPISGHTALYWYRQSLGQGLEFLIYFQGNSAPDKSGLPSDRFSAERTGGSVSTLTIQRTQQEDSAVYLCASSIPPYGMLGGTEAFFGQGTRLTVV.

At least ten counts were recorded for this clonotype. The chain recombines TRBV7-9 with TRBJ2-7; TRBD2 aligns across 8 bases. The germline gives CDR1 SEHNR, CDR2 FQNEAQ (reference sequence). The CDR3 sequence is 13 residues long. Unmatched junction bases numbered 3, after V lost 5 bases and J lost 3 bases. The CDR3 DNA follows: TGTGCCAGCAGCGTCGGGACTAGCTACGAGCAGTACTTC. Encoded protein: CASSVGTSYEQYF.

This clonotype was seen many times. The chain combines TRBV12-3 or TRBV12-4 with TRBJ2-7; maybe TRBD1 (6 bases). Between the trimmed V and J ends, which lost 6 bases and 4 bases, there was a span of 7 bases. The CDR3 is 11 amino acids. CDR3 bases: TGTGCCAGCAGAACAGGGTACGAGCAGTACTTC. Its translation is CASRTGYEQYF.